These 11 T cell receptor beta chains were sequenced from one sample in a study of neurological immune-mediated disorders. TCRdb passed the 5' RACE reads through MiXCR, listing each CDR3 protein once. The repertoire consists of 80,000 or so distinct CDR3 sequences, with roughly 9.9% occurring once and the leading ten covering 1.5% to 2%. The material sequenced was PBMCs. The receptors come from a man aged 50-59 years in good health.

This clonotype was seen many times. The V call is TRBV5-1, the J call TRBJ2-5; 10 nucleotides align to TRBD1. CDR1 and CDR2 from the germline V gene are SGHRS and YFSETQ. Trimming at V came to 0 bases and at J to 5 bases, leaving 4 bases not matched to a gene. The CDR3 sequence is 15 residues long. Written as DNA, the CDR3 is TGCGCCAGCAGCTTGGGACAGGGGGCGCGGGAGACCCAGTACTTC. Translation gives CASSLGQGARETQYF.

In its sample, this clonotype was seen many times. The chain couples TRBV5-5 to TRBJ2-7; a weak D match, TRBD1 (5 bases). V gave up 3 bases and J gave up 0 bases, with 10 bases separating them. CDR3 size: 14 residues. The V gene's germline CDR1 is SGHKS and CDR2 YYEKEE (reference sequence). The CDR3 is CASSSWTSSYEQYF. CDR3 coding DNA: TGTGCCAGCAGCTCATGGACATCCTCCTACGAGCAGTACTTC.

For this clonotype: Just one base apart from a much larger clone, this may be a read error. V is TRBV5-1 and J is TRBJ1-4; D gene uncertain. Germline-derived CDR1 and CDR2 are SGHRS and YFSETQ. The V gene lost 0 bases and the J gene lost 7 bases, with 4 bases spanning the gap. The CDR3 has 12 residues. Written as DNA, the CDR3 is TGCGCCAGCAGCTTGGAGAGTGAAAAACTGTTTTTT. Its protein product is CASSLESEKLFF. Based on the CDR3 plus reference TRBV5-1 and TRBJ1-4, the full variable domain is KAGVTQTPRYLIKTRGQQVTLSCSPISGHRSVSWYQQTPGQGLQFLFEYFSETQRNKGNFPGRFSGRQFSNSRSEMNVSTLELGDSALYLCASSLESEKLFFGSGTQLSVL.

This clonotype was found many times. The rearrangement links TRBV29-1 to TRBJ2-1, with 11 bases identical to TRBD2. The CDR3 has 16 amino acids. Germline trimming cut 6 bases from V and 0 bases from J; bases unmatched to any gene: 7. CDR1 is SQVTM, CDR2 ANQGSEA, per germline. The CDR3 DNA reads TGCAGCGTGGCTTACGGGACTAGCGGCTCCTACAATGAGCAGTTCTTC. Translated, it gives CSVAYGTSGSYNEQFF.

This clonotype was found many times. J is TRBJ2-1 and V is TRBV18; no reliable D call. Trimming removed 4 bases from V and 2 bases from J, with 9 bases in between. CDR3 length: 14 amino acids. Germline lookup yields CDR1 KGHSH and CDR2 LQKENI. CDR3: CASSLRQAYNEQFF. CDR3 nucleotide sequence: TGTGCCAGCTCACTCCGTCAGGCCTACAATGAGCAGTTCTTC. The full variable domain, in which reference TRBV18 and TRBJ2-1 provide the parts outside the CDR3, is NAGVMQNPRHLVRRRGQEARLRCSPMKGHSHVYWYRQLPEEGLKFMVYLQKENIIDESGMPKERFSAEFPKEGPSILRIQQVVRGDSAAYFCASSLRQAYNEQFFGPGTRLTVL.

In this sample, this clonotype turned up many times. The rearrangement joins TRBV4-3 to TRBJ2-3; a weak D match, TRBD2 (5 bases). With 0 bases removed from V and 1 base from J, the gap between germline ends came to 11 bases. CDR3 length equals 16 residues. The germline V gene has CDR1 LGHNA and CDR2 YSLEER. In DNA, the CDR3 is TGCGCCAGCAGCCAAGATGGAGCGGTGCGCACAGATACGCAGTATTTT. This codes for CASSQDGAVRTDTQYF.

This clonotype was detected many times. The rearrangement uses TRBV10-3 and TRBJ2-7; TRBD2 agrees at 7 bases. The CDR3 is 17 amino acids. The V segment lost 4 bases and the J segment 7 bases; nucleotides outside the gene matches: 19. Germline CDR1 reads ENHRY; CDR2 reads SYGVKD. This CDR3 reads CAISGRRGRGDSKEQYF. The DNA of the CDR3 is TGTGCCATCAGTGGGAGAAGGGGCCGGGGGGATTCTAAGGAGCAGTACTTC.

There are many counts of this clonotype. This chain links TRBV5-1 with TRBJ1-2; D uncertain. Germline loops: CDR1 SGHRS, CDR2 YFSETQ. With 0 bases removed from V and 4 bases from J, the gap between germline ends came to 13 bases. The CDR3 totals 15 residues. CDR3 amino acids: CASSLEPTASYGYTF. For the CDR3, the DNA is TGCGCCAGCAGCTTGGAACCAACCGCTTCCTATGGCTACACCTTC.

This clonotype was recorded many times. This chain uses TRBV7-9 with TRBJ2-7, with 9 bases identical to TRBD1. The germline gives CDR1 SEHNR, CDR2 FQNEAQ (reference sequence). This CDR3 comprises 18 residues. The V and J ends lost 2 bases and 5 bases, in that order; junction bases with no gene match: 16. This CDR3 is CASSLMPGEGQGNNEQYF. DNA for the CDR3: TGTGCCAGCAGCTTAATGCCCGGGGAGGGACAGGGTAACAACGAGCAGTACTTC.

This clonotype was seen many times. The chain recombines TRBV7-2 with TRBJ2-1, with D tentatively TRBD1 (6 bases). Trimming took 1 base from V and 9 from J, leaving 10 bases between them. Germline loops: CDR1 SGHTA, CDR2 FQGNSA. CDR3 length equals 13 residues. The CDR3 nucleotides are TGTGCCAGCAGCTTAGGCAGGGGATCTGAGCAGTTCTTC. Protein sequence: CASSLGRGSEQFF.

This clonotype was seen a handful of times. This rearrangement joins TRBV20-1 to TRBJ2-2; 10 bases map to TRBD1. This CDR3 comprises 14 residues. In germline, CDR1 is DFQATT, CDR2 SNEGSKA (reference sequence). V gave up 6 bases and J gave up 7 bases; unmatched junction bases: 8. The CDR3 region is CSARGQGEIGELFF. DNA of the CDR3: TGCAGTGCCCGTGGACAGGGGGAGATCGGGGAGCTGTTTTTT.